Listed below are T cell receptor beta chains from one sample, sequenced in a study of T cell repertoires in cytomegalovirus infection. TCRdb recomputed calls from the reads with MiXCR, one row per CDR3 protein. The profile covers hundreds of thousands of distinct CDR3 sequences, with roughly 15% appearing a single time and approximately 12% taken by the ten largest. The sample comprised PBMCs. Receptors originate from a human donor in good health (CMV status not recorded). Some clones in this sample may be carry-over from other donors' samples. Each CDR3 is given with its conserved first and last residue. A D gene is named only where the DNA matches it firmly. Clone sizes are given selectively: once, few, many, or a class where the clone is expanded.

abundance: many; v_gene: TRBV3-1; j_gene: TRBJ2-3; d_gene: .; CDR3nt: TGTGCCAGCAGCCATAGTCCTGATACGCAGTATTTT; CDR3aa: CASSHSPDTQYF
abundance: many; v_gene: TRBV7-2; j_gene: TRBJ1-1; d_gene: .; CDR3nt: TGTGCCAGCAGCTTAGTTACGGTCATGAACACTGAAGCTTTCTTT; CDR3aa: CASSLVTVMNTEAFF
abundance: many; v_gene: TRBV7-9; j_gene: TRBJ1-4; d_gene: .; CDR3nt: TGTGCCAGCAGCCAAAGGACGGCGGAGGGAGAAAAACTGTTTTTT; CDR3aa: CASSQRTAEGEKLFF
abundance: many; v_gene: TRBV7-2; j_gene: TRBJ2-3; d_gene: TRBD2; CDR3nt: TGTGCCAGCAGCCAGTTACCGCGGACTAGCGGGGGGGCCGTCACAGATACGCAGTATTTT; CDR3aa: CASSQLPRTSGGAVTDTQYF
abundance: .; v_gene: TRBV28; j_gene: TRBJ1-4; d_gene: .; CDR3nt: TGTGCCAGCCCATGGGACGGTGTGGCAAAACTGTTTTTT; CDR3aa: CASPWDGVAKLFF
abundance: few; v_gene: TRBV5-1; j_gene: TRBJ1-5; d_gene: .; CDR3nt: TGCGCCAGCAGCCGGGACTCTGGAAGCAATCAGCCCCAGCATTTT; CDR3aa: CASSRDSGSNQPQHF
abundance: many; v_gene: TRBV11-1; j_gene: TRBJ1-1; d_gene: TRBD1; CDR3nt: TGTGCCAGCAGCCCAGCAGAGGGGGCGAACACTGAAGCTTTCTTT; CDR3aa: CASSPAEGANTEAFF
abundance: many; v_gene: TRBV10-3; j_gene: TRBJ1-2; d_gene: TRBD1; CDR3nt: TGTGCCACCCACAGGGGGGATCTTAGCTATGGCTACACCTTC; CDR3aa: CATHRGDLSYGYTF
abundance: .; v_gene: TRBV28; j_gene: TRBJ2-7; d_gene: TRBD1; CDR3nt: TGTGCCAGCAGTTCCGGGACAGCGCTCTCCTACGAGCAGTACTTC; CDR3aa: CASSSGTALSYEQYF
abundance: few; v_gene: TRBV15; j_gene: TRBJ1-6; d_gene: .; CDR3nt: TGTGCCACCAGCAGAGATTCGGCAGGTCGATCACCCCTCCACTTT; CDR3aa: CATSRDSAGRSPLHF
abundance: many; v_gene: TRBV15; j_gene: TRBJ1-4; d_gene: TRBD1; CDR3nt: TGTGCCACCAGCAGAAGAAGAGACAGGGGGATGGATACAACTAATGAAAAACTGTTTTTT; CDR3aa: CATSRRRDRGMDTTNEKLFF
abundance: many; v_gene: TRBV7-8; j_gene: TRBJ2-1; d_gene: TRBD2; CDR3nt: TGTGCCAGCAGCTCCGTCCGGGGGGACAATGAGCAGTTCTTC; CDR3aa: CASSSVRGDNEQFF
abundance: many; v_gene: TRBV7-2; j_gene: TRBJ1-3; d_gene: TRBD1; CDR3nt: TGTGCCAGCAGCTTAGAGCAGGGGGCAAGAGGAAACACCATATATTTT; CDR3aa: CASSLEQGARGNTIYF
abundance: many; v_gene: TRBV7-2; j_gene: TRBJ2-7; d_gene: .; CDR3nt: TGTGCCAGCAAGCAACGACGGGACCACGAGCAGTACTTC; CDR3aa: CASKQRRDHEQYF
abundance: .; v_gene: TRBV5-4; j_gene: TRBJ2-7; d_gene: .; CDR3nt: TGTGCCAGCAGCCAATCAGGGGGGGGAACCTACGAGCAGTACTTC; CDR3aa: CASSQSGGGTYEQYF
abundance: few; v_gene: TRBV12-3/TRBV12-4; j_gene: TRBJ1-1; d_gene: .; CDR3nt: TGTGCCAGCAGTTACAGGGATGGGGCTTTCTTT; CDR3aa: CASSYRDGAFF
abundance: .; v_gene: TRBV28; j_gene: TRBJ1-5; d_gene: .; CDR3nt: TGTGCCAGCAGTAAGGGGACCCGCAGCAATCAGCCCCAGCATTTT; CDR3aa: CASSKGTRSNQPQHF
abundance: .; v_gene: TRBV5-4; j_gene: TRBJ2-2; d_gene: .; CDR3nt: TGTGCCAGCAGCTTAGACGGACACGCGAACACCGGGGAGCTGTTTTTT; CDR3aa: CASSLDGHANTGELFF
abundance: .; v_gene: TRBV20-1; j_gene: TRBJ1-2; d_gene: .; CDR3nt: TGCAGTGCTAGTCGAGACTATGGCTACACCTTC; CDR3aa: CSASRDYGYTF
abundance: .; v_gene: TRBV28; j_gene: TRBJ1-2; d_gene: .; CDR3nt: TGTGCCAGCAGTTTACTGACGGGAGCGGGGTACACCTTC; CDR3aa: CASSLLTGAGYTF
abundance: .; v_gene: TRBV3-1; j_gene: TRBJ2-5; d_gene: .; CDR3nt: TGTGCCAGCAGCCAAGACGCCGTCTACGCCCAAGAGACCCAGTACTTC; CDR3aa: CASSQDAVYAQETQYF
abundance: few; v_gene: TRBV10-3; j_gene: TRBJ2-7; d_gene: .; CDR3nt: TGTGCCATCAGTTGGGGGGGCTATGGGGAGCAGTACTTC; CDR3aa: CAISWGGYGEQYF
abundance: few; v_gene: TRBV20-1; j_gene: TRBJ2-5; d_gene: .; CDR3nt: TGCAGTGCTAGATTGGGGGGAGAGACCCAGTACTTC; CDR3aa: CSARLGGETQYF
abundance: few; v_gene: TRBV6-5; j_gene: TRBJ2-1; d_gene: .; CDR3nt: TGTGCCAGCAGTCCCCGGCCTAGCTCCTACAATGAGCAGTTCTTC; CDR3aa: CASSPRPSSYNEQFF
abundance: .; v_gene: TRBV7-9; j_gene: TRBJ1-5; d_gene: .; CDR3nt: TGTGCCAGCAGCTTAGGTCAGTTCAAGGGGACTGGCAATCAGCCCCAGCATTTT; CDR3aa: CASSLGQFKGTGNQPQHF
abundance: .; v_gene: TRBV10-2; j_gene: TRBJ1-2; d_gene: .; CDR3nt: TGCGCCAGCAGTGAGTCGGCCATTGCCGCGGGCTACACCTTC; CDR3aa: CASSESAIAAGYTF
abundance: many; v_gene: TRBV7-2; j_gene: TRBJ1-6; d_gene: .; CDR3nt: TGTGCCAGCAGCTTAAGTCCTGGCAATTCACCCCTCCACTTT; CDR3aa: CASSLSPGNSPLHF
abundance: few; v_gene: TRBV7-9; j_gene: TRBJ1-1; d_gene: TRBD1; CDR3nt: TGTGCCAGCAGCCCCGGGACAGGGAGACACACTGAAGCTTTCTTT; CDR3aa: CASSPGTGRHTEAFF
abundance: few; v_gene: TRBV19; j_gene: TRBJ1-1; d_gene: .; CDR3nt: TGTGCCAGTAGTAGGGGAAGGGGTTCTGAAGCTTTCTTT; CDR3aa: CASSRGRGSEAFF
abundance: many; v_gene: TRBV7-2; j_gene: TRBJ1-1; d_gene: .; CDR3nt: TGTGCCAGCAGCTTAGTAGGATATGGACACCTGAACACTGAAGCTTTCTTT; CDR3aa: CASSLVGYGHLNTEAFF
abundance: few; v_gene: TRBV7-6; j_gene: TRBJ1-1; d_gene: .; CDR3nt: TGTGCCAGCACCCACGGCGGGAACACTGAAGCTTTCTTT; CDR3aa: CASTHGGNTEAFF
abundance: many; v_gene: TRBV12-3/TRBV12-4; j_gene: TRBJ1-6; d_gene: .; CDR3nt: TGTGCCAGCGGATATAGGGGCTCCTATAATTCACCCCTCCACTTT; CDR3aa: CASGYRGSYNSPLHF
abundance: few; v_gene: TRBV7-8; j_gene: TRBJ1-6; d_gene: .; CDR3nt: TGTGCCAGCAGCTTAAACGATCGATCACCCCTCCACTTT; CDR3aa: CASSLNDRSPLHF
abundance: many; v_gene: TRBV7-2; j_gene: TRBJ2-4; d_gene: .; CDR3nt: TGTGCCAGCAGCTTAGTCGTAGAAAACATTCAGTACTTC; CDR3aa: CASSLVVENIQYF
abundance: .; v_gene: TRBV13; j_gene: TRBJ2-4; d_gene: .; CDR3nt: TGTGCCAGCAGCTGGACAGACAAAAACATTCAGTACTTC; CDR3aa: CASSWTDKNIQYF
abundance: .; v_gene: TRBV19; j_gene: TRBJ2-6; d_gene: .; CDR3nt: TGTGCCAGTAGTTCCGTCTCTGGGGCCAACGTCCTGACTTTC; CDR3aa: CASSSVSGANVLTF
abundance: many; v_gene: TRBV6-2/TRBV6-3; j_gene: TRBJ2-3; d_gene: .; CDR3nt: TGTGCCAGCAGTTATCCCCCTTCTACTATCACAGATACGCAGTATTTT; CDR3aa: CASSYPPSTITDTQYF
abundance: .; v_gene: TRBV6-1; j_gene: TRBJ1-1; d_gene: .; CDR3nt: TGTGCCAGTCAGGGGTGGCGGACCCGTAACACTGAAGCTTTCTTT; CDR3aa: CASQGWRTRNTEAFF
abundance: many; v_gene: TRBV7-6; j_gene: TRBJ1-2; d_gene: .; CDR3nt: TGTGCCAGCAGCATACGTTCGGGACTCCAAAATCATGGCTACACCTTC; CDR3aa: CASSIRSGLQNHGYTF
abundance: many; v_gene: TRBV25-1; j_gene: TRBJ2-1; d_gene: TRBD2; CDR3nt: TGTGCCAGCACCAACCGAGCGGGGCTAGCCGGTAATGAGCAGTTCTTC; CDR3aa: CASTNRAGLAGNEQFF
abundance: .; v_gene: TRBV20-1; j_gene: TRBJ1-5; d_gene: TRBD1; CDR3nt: TGCAGTGCTAGACGGGACAGGGCGGGATATAGCAATCAGCCCCAGCATTTT; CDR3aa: CSARRDRAGYSNQPQHF
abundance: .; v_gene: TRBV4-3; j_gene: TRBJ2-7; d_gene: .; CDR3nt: TGCGCCAGCAGCCCCCGCTGGGGATCCTACGAGCAGTACTTC; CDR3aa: CASSPRWGSYEQYF
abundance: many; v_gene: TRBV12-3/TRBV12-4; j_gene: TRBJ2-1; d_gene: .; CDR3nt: TGTGCCAGCAGTTTAGAAACCGACAATGAGCAGTTCTTC; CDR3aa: CASSLETDNEQFF
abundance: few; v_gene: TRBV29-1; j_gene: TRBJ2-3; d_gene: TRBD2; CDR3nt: TGCAGCGTTGGACCCCGACTAGCTAGCACAGATACGCAGTATTTT; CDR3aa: CSVGPRLASTDTQYF
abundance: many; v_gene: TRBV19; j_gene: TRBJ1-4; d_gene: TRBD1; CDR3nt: TGTGCCAGTAGTATAATCGACAGGGATCCTAATGAAAAACTGTTTTTT; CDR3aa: CASSIIDRDPNEKLFF
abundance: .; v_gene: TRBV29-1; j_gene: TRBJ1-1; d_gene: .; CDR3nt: TGCAGCGTTGCCGGGGGGAGGAACACTGAAGCTTTCTTT; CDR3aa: CSVAGGRNTEAFF
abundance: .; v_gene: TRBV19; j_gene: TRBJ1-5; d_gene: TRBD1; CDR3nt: TGTGCCAGGCCCAAATCGCCCGAGGGGGCGTGGGACCAGCCCCAGCATTTT; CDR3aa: CARPKSPEGAWDQPQHF
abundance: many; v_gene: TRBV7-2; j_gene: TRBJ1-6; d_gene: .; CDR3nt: TGTGCCAGCAGCGCGAGGGACTATAATTCACCCCTCCACTTT; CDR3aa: CASSARDYNSPLHF
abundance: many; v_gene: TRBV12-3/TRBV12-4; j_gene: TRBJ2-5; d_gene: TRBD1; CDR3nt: TGTGCCAGCAGTTGGGAGACAGGGCACCAGGCGACCCAGTACTTC; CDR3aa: CASSWETGHQATQYF
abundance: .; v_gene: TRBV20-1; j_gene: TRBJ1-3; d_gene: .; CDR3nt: TGCAGTGCTAGAGCTCCGGTCTCTGGAAACACCATATATTTT; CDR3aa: CSARAPVSGNTIYF
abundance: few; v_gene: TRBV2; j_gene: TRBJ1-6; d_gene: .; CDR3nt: TGTGCCAGCAGTGATCAGACAACTTCACCCCTCCACTTT; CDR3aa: CASSDQTTSPLHF
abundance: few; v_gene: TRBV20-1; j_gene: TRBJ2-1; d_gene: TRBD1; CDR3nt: TGCAGTGCTAACAAACCGGGACAGTACAATGAGCAGTTCTTC; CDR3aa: CSANKPGQYNEQFF
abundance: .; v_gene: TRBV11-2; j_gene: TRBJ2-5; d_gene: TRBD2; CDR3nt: TGTGCCAGCAGCGCCCTCCGGGCGGCGGGGGGTCCGGAGACCCAGTACTTC; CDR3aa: CASSALRAAGGPETQYF
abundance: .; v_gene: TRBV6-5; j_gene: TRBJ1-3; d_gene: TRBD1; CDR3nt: TGTGCCACCCAGGGGGGGACTGGAAACACCATATATTTT; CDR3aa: CATQGGTGNTIYF
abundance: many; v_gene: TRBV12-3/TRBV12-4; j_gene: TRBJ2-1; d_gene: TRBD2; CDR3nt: TGTGCCAGCAGTTTAGCGCGCGGGAGCTCCTACAATGAGCAGTTCTTC; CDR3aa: CASSLARGSSYNEQFF
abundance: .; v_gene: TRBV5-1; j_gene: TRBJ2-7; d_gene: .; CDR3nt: TGCGCCAGCAGCAAGGGGGGCTACGAGCAGTACTTC; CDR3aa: CASSKGGYEQYF
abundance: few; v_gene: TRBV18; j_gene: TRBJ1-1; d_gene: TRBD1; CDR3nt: TGTGCCAGCTCACCAGGACAGGGACAATGGTATGCTTTCTTT; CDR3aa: CASSPGQGQWYAFF
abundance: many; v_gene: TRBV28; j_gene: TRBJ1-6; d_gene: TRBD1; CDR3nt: TGTGCCAGCAGAGGGACAGGGTCTTCACCCCTCCACTTT; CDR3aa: CASRGTGSSPLHF
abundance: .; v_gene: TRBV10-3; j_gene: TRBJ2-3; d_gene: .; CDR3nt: TGTGCCATCAACGACACCCCGCGAGCTACGCAGTATTTT; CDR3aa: CAINDTPRATQYF
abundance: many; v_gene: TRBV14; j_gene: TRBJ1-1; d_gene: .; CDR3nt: TGTGCCAGCAGCCCATCACTGAACACTGAAGCTTTCTTT; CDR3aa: CASSPSLNTEAFF